This T cell receptor beta chain was identified during a study of cytomegalovirus exposure and HLA in healthy donors. Across the whole study: HLA-typed donors contributed some 83 million unique TCRs, which were held in an early data release.

Comments on this clone: Antigen specificity is unknown.

Study conclusions and caveats: When analyzed later, a missense DCLRE1C variant was found to be linked to TCR beta V- and J-gene trimming.

V shed 2 bases and J 7 bases; nucleotides not matched to a gene: 16. This CDR3 has 19 amino acids. The V gene's germline CDR1 is MGHRA and CDR2 YSYEKL. Primers included in the PCR were 60 Vbeta and 13 Jbeta primers. Libraries were prepared by immunoSEQ multiplex PCR; TCRdb keeps only in-frame clonotypes and omits some of them. The ten top clones account for 2.2%, within a sample of about 140,000 clones. The sequence was obtained from a woman aged 18-29 years in good health and CMV-seronegative. This rearrangement joins TRBV4-1 to TRBJ2-2, with 10 bases fitting TRBD2. Sequencing used PBMCs. CDR3 bases: TGCGCCAGCAGCCAAACAGGGCTTCGAGACGCTAGCGGGGGCGGGGAGCTGTTTTTT. Translation: CASSQTGLRDASGGGELFF.